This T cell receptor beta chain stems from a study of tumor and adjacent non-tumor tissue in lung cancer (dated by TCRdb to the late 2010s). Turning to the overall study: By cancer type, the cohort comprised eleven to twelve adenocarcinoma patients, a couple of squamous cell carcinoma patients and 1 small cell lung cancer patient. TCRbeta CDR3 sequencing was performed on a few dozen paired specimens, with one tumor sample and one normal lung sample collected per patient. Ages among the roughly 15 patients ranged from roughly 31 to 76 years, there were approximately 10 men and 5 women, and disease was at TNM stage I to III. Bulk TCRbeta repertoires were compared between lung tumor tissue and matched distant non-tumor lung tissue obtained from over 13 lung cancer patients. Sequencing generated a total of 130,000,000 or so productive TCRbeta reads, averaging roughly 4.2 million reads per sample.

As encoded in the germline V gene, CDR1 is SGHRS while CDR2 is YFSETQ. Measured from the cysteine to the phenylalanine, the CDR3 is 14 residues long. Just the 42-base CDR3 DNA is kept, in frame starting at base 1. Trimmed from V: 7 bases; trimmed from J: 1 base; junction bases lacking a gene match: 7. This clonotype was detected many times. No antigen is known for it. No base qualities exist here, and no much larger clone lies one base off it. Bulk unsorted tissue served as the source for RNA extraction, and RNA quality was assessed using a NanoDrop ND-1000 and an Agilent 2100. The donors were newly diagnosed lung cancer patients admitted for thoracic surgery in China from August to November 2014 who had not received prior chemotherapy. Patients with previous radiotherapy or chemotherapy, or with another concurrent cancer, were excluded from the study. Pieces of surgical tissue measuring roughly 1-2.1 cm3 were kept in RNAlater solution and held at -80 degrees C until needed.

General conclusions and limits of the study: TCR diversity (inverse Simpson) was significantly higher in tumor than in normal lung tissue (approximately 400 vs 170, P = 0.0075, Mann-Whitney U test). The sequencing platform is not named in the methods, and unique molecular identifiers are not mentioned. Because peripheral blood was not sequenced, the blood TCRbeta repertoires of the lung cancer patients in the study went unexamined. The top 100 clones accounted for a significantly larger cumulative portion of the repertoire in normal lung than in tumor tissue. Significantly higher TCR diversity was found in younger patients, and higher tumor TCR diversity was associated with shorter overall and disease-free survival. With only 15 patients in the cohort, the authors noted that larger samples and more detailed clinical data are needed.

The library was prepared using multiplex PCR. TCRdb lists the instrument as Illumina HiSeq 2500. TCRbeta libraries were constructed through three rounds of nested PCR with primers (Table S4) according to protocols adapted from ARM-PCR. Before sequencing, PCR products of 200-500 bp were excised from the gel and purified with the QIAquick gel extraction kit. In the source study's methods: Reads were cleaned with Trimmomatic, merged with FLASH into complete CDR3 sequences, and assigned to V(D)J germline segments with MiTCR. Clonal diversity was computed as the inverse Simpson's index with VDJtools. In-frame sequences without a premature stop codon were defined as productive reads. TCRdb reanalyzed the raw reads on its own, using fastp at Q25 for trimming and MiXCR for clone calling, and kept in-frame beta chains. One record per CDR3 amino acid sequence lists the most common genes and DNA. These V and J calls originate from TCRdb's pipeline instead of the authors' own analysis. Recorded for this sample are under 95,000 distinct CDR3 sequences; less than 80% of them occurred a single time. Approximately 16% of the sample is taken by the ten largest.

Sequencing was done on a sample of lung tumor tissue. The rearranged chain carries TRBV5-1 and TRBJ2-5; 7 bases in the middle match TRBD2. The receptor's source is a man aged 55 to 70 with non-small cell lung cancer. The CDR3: CASARLAGQETQYF. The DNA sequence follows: TGCGCCAGCGCAAGGTTAGCGGGCCAAGAGACCCAGTACTTC. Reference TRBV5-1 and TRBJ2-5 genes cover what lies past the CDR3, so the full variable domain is KAGVTQTPRYLIKTRGQQVTLSCSPISGHRSVSWYQQTPGQGLQFLFEYFSETQRNKGNFPGRFSGRQFSNSRSEMNVSTLELGDSALYLCASARLAGQETQYFGPGTRLLVL.